These 22 T cell receptor beta chains originate from one sample sequenced in a study of circulating tumor DNA in untreated peripheral T-cell lymphoma. The assay was immunoSEQ multiplex PCR, and TCRdb's table has in-frame clones only and misses some. In total, the table holds 90 or so clones. The source material was cell-free DNA from blood serum. These receptors originate from a human donor with peripheral T-cell lymphoma.

This chain joins TRBV6-6 and TRBJ2-6; D call uncertain. Trimming took off 0 bases at V and 2 bases at J, with 8 bases between the two ends. Germline CDR1 is MNHNY and CDR2 is SVGAGI (reference sequence). The length of the CDR3 is 16 residues. The CDR3 is CASSYSGWAGANVLTF. For the CDR3, the DNA is TGTGCCAGCAGTTACTCGGGGTGGGCTGGGGCCAACGTCCTGACTTTC.

The V gene is TRBV2, the J gene TRBJ2-5; D is unclear. V lost 5 bases to trimming and J lost 3 bases, with 1 base between them. The CDR3 totals 10 residues. In germline, CDR1 is SNHLY, CDR2 FYNNEI. The CDR3 loop is CASSKETQYF. CDR3 bases: TGTGCCAGCAGTAAAGAGACCCAGTACTTC.

The V gene is TRBV4-1, the J gene TRBJ1-1; D ambiguous. CDR3 length: 14 residues. In germline, CDR1 is MGHRA, CDR2 YSYEKL. V was cut by 1 base and J by 6 bases, with 12 bases left in between. The CDR3 DNA follows: TGCGCCAGCAGCCAAGCTTGGCCGCCAGCTGAAGCTTTCTTT. Its protein is CASSQAWPPAEAFF.

V usage is TRBV5-1 and J usage is TRBJ2-7; D is tentatively TRBD1 or TRBD2 (5 bases each). V was pared by 4 bases and J by 2 bases, with 16 bases between. Germline-derived CDR1 and CDR2 are SGHRS and YFSETQ. This CDR3 comprises 15 residues. CDR3 bases: TGCGCCAGCAGCCCTGGACAAGAGGGAACCTACGAGCAGTACTTC. This gives the protein CASSPGQEGTYEQYF.

This clone was recorded once. The gene calls are TRBV7-9 and TRBJ2-4; no firm D call. This CDR3 comprises 13 residues. Germline lookup yields CDR1 SEHNR and CDR2 FQNEAQ (reference sequence). Trimming took off 5 bases at V and 0 bases at J, with 5 bases between the two ends. The chain's CDR3 is CASSPLAKNIQYF. The CDR3 DNA sequence: TGTGCCAGCAGCCCGTTAGCCAAAAACATTCAGTACTTC. The variable domain in full, with the rest retrieved from reference TRBV7-9 and TRBJ2-4, is DTGVSQNPRHKITKRGQNVTFRCDPISEHNRLYWYRQTLGQGPEFLTYFQNEAQLEKSRLLSDRFSAERPKGSFSTLEIQRTEQGDSAMYLCASSPLAKNIQYFGAGTRLSVL.

The V and J genes are TRBV4-2 and TRBJ2-7; D is uncertain. From germline, CDR1 is LGHNA and CDR2 YNFKEQ. The V end lost 0 bases, the J end lost 0 bases, and 12 bases lay between the germline ends. There are 16 residues in the CDR3. CDR3 in amino acids: CASSQDGAAASYEQYF. The CDR3 DNA reads as TGTGCCAGCAGCCAAGATGGTGCGGCGGCCTCCTACGAGCAGTACTTC.

The table lists this clone with a few counts. This chain links TRBV5-4 with TRBJ1-2, with TRBD1 identical over 7 bases. The V gene's germline CDR1 is SGHNT and CDR2 YYREEE (reference sequence). J gave up 2 bases and V 4 bases, and 8 bases lay outside the gene matches. There are 15 residues in the CDR3. Here the CDR3 reads CASSPRQGGNYGYTF. CDR3 bases: TGTGCCAGCAGCCCCAGGCAGGGGGGAAACTATGGCTACACCTTC.

The chain is built from TRBV4-2 and TRBJ2-4; 7 positions agree with TRBD2. J lost 6 bases, V lost 3 bases, and 2 bases had no gene match. CDR1 and CDR2 from the germline V gene are LGHNA and YNFKEQ. The length of the CDR3 is 13 residues. The CDR3 coding sequence is TGTGCCAGCAGCCACGGGGGGATAAACATTCAGTACTTC. Translation gives CASSHGGINIQYF.

This sequence joins TRBV18 and TRBJ1-1; D call uncertain. Trimming removed 5 bases from V and 0 bases from J, with 7 bases in between. CDR3 length: 13 residues. CDR1 is KGHSH and CDR2 is LQKENI in the germline V gene. CDR3 sequence: CASSGQLNTEAFF. DNA of the CDR3: TGTGCCAGCTCAGGGCAGCTGAACACTGAAGCTTTCTTT.

The V call is TRBV7-8, the J call TRBJ2-1; 8 bases map to TRBD2. The CDR3 length is 16 residues. V shed 5 bases, J shed 0 bases, and the junction held 6 bases outside the gene matches. The germline V gene has CDR1 SGHVS and CDR2 FQNEAQ. CDR3 nucleotides: TGTGCCAGCAGCAGAGGCGGGAGGAGCTCCTACAATGAGCAGTTCTTC. The encoded protein is CASSRGGRSSYNEQFF.

The J gene is TRBJ2-1, the V gene TRBV29-1; the D gene is possibly TRBD2 (6 bases). V shed 7 bases and J shed 9 bases, with 16 bases lying between them. The germline V gene has CDR1 SQVTM and CDR2 ANQGSEA. The CDR3 runs to 12 residues. In DNA, the CDR3 is TGCAGCGGCCTTGGGGCGGGACCTGAGCAGTTCTTC. This codes for CSGLGAGPEQFF.

V is TRBV6-1 and J is TRBJ1-3; D not resolved. V was pared by 1 base and J by 0 bases, with 7 bases between. The CDR3 length is 15 residues. Germline V gene sequence: CDR1 MNHNS, CDR2 SASEGT. The DNA for the CDR3 is TGTGCCAGCAGTGAAGAGGAGAGCTCTGGAAACACCATATATTTT. Its protein is CASSEEESSGNTIYF.

The gene calls are TRBV2 and TRBJ1-5, with D possibly being TRBD1 (5 bases). This CDR3 has 14 residues. CDR1 and CDR2 (germline): SNHLY, FYNNEI. The germline V and J ends were trimmed by 1 base and 7 bases, with 11 bases remaining between them. The CDR3 sequence is CASSEGRGGQPQHF. The CDR3 DNA reads as TGTGCCAGCAGTGAAGGGAGGGGAGGACAGCCCCAGCATTTT. The full variable domain, completed using reference TRBV2 and TRBJ1-5, is EPEVTQTPSHQVTQMGQEVILRCVPISNHLYFYWYRQILGQKVEFLVSFYNNEISEKSEIFDDQFSVERPDGSNFTLKIRSTKLEDSAMYFCASSEGRGGQPQHFGDGTRLSIL.

The chain recombines TRBV30 with TRBJ2-7; D perhaps matches TRBD1 (5 bases). CDR1 is GTSNPN and CDR2 is SVGIG in the germline V gene (reference sequence). The V gene lost 4 bases and the J gene lost 2 bases, with 6 bases spanning the gap. The CDR3 runs to 11 residues. The CDR3 protein is CAWTTAYEQYF. CDR3 sequence (DNA): TGTGCCTGGACGACAGCCTACGAGCAGTACTTC.

This chain connects TRBV15 to TRBJ2-5, with 7 positions matching TRBD2. Germline CDR1 LNHNV, CDR2 YYDKDF (reference sequence). V gave up 5 bases and J gave up 5 bases; unmatched junction bases: 5. This CDR3 comprises 13 residues. CDR3 in amino acids: CATSGWGGETQYF. In nucleotides, the CDR3 is TGTGCCACCAGCGGGTGGGGGGGGGAGACCCAGTACTTC.

The rearrangement uses TRBV5-4 and TRBJ1-2, with D possibly matching TRBD1 (5 bases). The CDR3 extends over 15 amino acids. CDR1 is SGHNT and CDR2 is YYREEE in the germline V gene (reference sequence). Trimming took off 4 bases at V and 11 bases at J, with 24 bases between the two ends. CDR3 in amino acids: CASSHETGRRISYTF. The CDR3 DNA follows: TGTGCCAGCAGCCACGAGACGGGACGAAGGATTTCTTACACCTTC.

V is TRBV15 and J is TRBJ2-5; 7 bases are shared with TRBD2. J was trimmed by 4 bases and V by 8 bases; bases with no gene match: 7. This CDR3 is 13 amino acids long. Germline CDR1 reads LNHNV; CDR2 reads YYDKDF (reference sequence). The CDR3 DNA sequence: TGTGCCACCGGAAACATAGCGGGAGAGACCCAGTACTTC. Translation gives CATGNIAGETQYF. Drawing the rest from reference TRBV15 and TRBJ2-5, the complete variable domain is DAMVIQNPRYQVTQFGKPVTLSCSQTLNHNVMYWYQQKSSQAPKLLFHYYDKDFNNEADTPDNFQSRRPNTSFCFLDIRSPGLGDTAMYLCATGNIAGETQYFGPGTRLLVL.

The chain couples TRBV6-1 to TRBJ2-5; 7 nucleotides agree with TRBD2. The CDR3 spans 18 residues. V trimming: 1 base; J trimming: 14 bases; junction bases outside the gene matches: 25. Germline CDR1 reads MNHNS; CDR2 reads SASEGT. The DNA for the CDR3 is TGTGCCAGCAGTGAAGAACCTAACCGGGACTACCGGGACTCGGGATTATACTTC. Its protein is CASSEEPNRDYRDSGLYF.

The gene calls are TRBV15 and TRBJ2-5; D is undetermined. This CDR3 comprises 13 residues. CDR1 LNHNV and CDR2 YYDKDF come from the germline V gene (reference sequence). V dropped 5 bases and J dropped 4 bases, with 11 bases sitting between them. The CDR3 coding sequence is TGTGCCACCAGCCTGACGGCCGGAGAGACCCAGTACTTC. Its protein product is CATSLTAGETQYF.

This rearrangement joins TRBV10-1 to TRBJ2-6, with no clear D. Between the trimmed V and J ends, which lost 5 bases and 5 bases, there was a span of 22 bases. The CDR3 has 18 amino acids. CDR1 WNHNN and CDR2 SYGVQD come from the germline V gene (reference sequence). This CDR3 is CASSYAQIAQSRANVLTF. CDR3 DNA: TGCGCCAGCAGTTACGCACAAATCGCACAAAGTCGGGCCAACGTCCTGACTTTC.

This chain connects TRBV18 to TRBJ2-1; D perhaps matches TRBD1 (6 bases). This CDR3 comprises 13 residues. Per the germline V gene, CDR1 is KGHSH and CDR2 is LQKENI. V gave up 4 bases and J gave up 8 bases, with 12 bases separating them. For the CDR3, the DNA is TGTGCCAGCTCACTGGGACATCGGGATGAGCAGTTCTTC. Amino acid sequence: CASSLGHRDEQFF.

The rearrangement uses TRBV7-9 and TRBJ2-5, with 7 bases fitting TRBD1. The V gene's germline CDR1 is SEHNR and CDR2 FQNEAQ (reference sequence). Trimming at V came to 10 bases and at J to 2 bases, leaving 16 bases not matched to a gene. The CDR3 extends over 16 amino acids. The CDR3 DNA sequence: TGTGCCATACCCAGGCGGACAGGAGTAACACAAGAGACCCAGTACTTC. As protein: CAIPRRTGVTQETQYF. Full variable domain (remainder filled in from reference TRBV7-9 and TRBJ2-5): DTGVSQNPRHKITKRGQNVTFRCDPISEHNRLYWYRQTLGQGPEFLTYFQNEAQLEKSRLLSDRFSAERPKGSFSTLEIQRTEQGDSAMYLCAIPRRTGVTQETQYFGPGTRLLVL.